This T cell receptor beta chain emerged from a study of T cell responses to AZD1222 COVID-19 vaccine. The repertoire was sequenced with immunoSEQ multiplex PCR; TCRdb's copy has only in-frame clones and lacks some. The table lists around 120,000 clones, roughly 88% of them singletons. Trimming cost V 1 base and J 6 bases, with 15 bases left between them. The CDR3 is made up of 15 amino acids. CDR1 is SGHRS and CDR2 is YFSETQ in the germline V gene. The clonotype originates from an adult in good health. The chain employs TRBV5-1 and TRBJ2-3; D may be TRBD1 or TRBD2 (5 bases each). The source material was peripheral blood, sampled on day 0 of AZD1222 vaccination. CDR3 sequence (DNA): TGCGCCAGCAGCTTGCCCGGGACCGGAGGCGATACGCAGTATTTT. It encodes CASSLPGTGGDTQYF.